Described below is a single T cell receptor beta chain sequence and its context. Its matching antigen is unknown. At a deep level, the assay was run. Assay: immunoSEQ multiplex PCR; the TCRdb copy retains only in-frame clones and omits some. The sample has over a million clones, roughly 97% seen once. This record belongs to a study of shared clonotypes between healthy human individuals. Study-wide results and limits: Measured sharing among donors was expected to vary with sequencing depth.

Trimming took 0 bases from V and 3 from J, leaving 13 bases between them. Per the germline V gene, CDR1 is KGHSH and CDR2 is LQKENI. The CDR3 length is 16 residues. The specimen sequenced was naive CD4+ T cells sorted from blood. Subset indicated: CD45RA+ positively selected. V and J are TRBV18 and TRBJ2-3; no firm D call. This clonotype was sampled from a man aged 25 to 45 in good health. CDR3 nucleotide sequence: TGTGCCAGCTCACCACCGGTTGGGATGGGAACAGATACGCAGTATTTT. It encodes CASSPPVGMGTDTQYF.